The next 13 T cell receptor beta chains were all read from a single sample in a study of beta chain features in type 1 diabetes. Reverse transcription of all isolated RNA meant that expressed TCRB transcripts were sequenced. Measured with immunoSEQ multiplex PCR; TCRdb has only the in-frame clones, and not every one. This table has some 150,000 clones, 10% appearing once. Specimen: naive CD4+ T cells from blood. Receptors originate from a man younger than 35 in good health.

This clone occurred a few times. This chain connects TRBV7-9 to TRBJ1-2; the D is unclear. The CDR3 covers 13 residues. CDR1 SEHNR and CDR2 FQNEAQ come from the germline V gene (reference sequence). V lost 4 bases and J lost 4, with 10 bases in between. The CDR3 loop is CASSYGESYGYTF. Written as DNA, the CDR3 is TGTGCCAGCAGCTATGGGGAGAGCTATGGCTACACCTTC. The complete variable domain, with remaining parts taken from reference TRBV7-9 and TRBJ1-2, reads DTGVSQNPRHKITKRGQNVTFRCDPISEHNRLYWYRQTLGQGPEFLTYFQNEAQLEKSRLLSDRFSAERPKGSFSTLEIQRTEQGDSAMYLCASSYGESYGYTFGSGTRLTVV.

This clone was seen more than once but under ten times. This rearrangement joins TRBV27 to TRBJ2-6; D is undetermined. Trimming cost V 0 bases and J 2 bases, with 11 bases left between them. Germline CDR1 and CDR2: MNHEY and SMNVEV (reference sequence). The CDR3 length is 17 residues. This CDR3 reads CASSLSFRHAGANVLTF. CDR3 in DNA: TGTGCCAGCAGTTTATCGTTTAGACACGCTGGGGCCAACGTCCTGACTTTC.

In its sample, this clone was seen a few times. The rearrangement joins TRBV5-1 to TRBJ2-2; perhaps TRBD1 as D (5 bases). The CDR3 is 16 residues long. CDR1 and CDR2 from the germline V gene are SGHRS and YFSETQ. V was cut by 1 base and J by 4 bases, with 14 bases left in between. The DNA for the CDR3 is TGCGCCAGCAGCTTGCACGGGCAGGGAAGCACCGGGGAGCTGTTTTTT. Translated, it gives CASSLHGQGSTGELFF.

There are a few counts of this clone. The chain is built from TRBV6-6 and TRBJ1-6, with D tentatively TRBD1 (5 bases). The V gene lost 6 bases and the J gene lost 7 bases, with 19 bases spanning the gap. CDR1 is MNHNY and CDR2 is SVGAGI in the germline V gene (reference sequence). The CDR3 runs 16 residues. In DNA, the CDR3 is TGTGCCAGCAGCCTCCCCCAGGGAATCGGGAATTCACCCCTCCACTTT. Its translation: CASSLPQGIGNSPLHF.

This clone was picked up a small number of times. The genes are TRBV9 and TRBJ2-7, with TRBD1 matching 7 bases. The V gene's germline CDR1 is SGDLS and CDR2 YYNGEE. With V trimmed by 0 bases and J by 3 bases, 12 bases remained unmatched. The CDR3 totals 17 residues. The chain's CDR3 is CASSVGPTGKIGYEQYF. DNA for the CDR3: TGTGCCAGCAGCGTAGGCCCGACAGGGAAAATCGGCTACGAGCAGTACTTC.

The chain combines TRBV9 with TRBJ1-6; weak D call: TRBD1 (6 bases). This CDR3 region has 13 residues. Trimming shortened V by 4 bases and J by 8 bases, and 10 bases separated the two germline ends. Germline loops: CDR1 SGDLS, CDR2 YYNGEE. The CDR3 is CASSQPGDSPLHF. CDR3 bases: TGTGCCAGCAGCCAACCAGGGGATTCACCCCTCCACTTT.

This clone turned up a few times. The rearrangement uses TRBV19 and TRBJ2-1, with D perhaps TRBD1 (6 bases). The V gene's germline CDR1 is LNHDA and CDR2 SQIVND (reference sequence). V gave up 8 bases and J gave up 8 bases, with 13 bases separating them. The CDR3 runs 12 residues. CDR3 bases: TGTGCCAGTCGGGCCAGGGGTGATGAGCAGTTCTTC. Encoded protein: CASRARGDEQFF.

The chain uses TRBV6-1 and TRBJ1-2, with D uncertain. V was trimmed by 6 bases and J by 1 base, leaving 9 bases between them. The CDR3 sequence is 13 residues long. Per the germline V gene, CDR1 is MNHNS and CDR2 is SASEGT. The CDR3 sequence: CASSRELNYGYTF. The CDR3 bases are TGTGCCAGCAGCCGGGAGCTTAACTATGGCTACACCTTC.

The chain is built from TRBV18 and TRBJ1-6, with D possibly matching TRBD1 (5 bases). This CDR3 contains 15 residues. Trimming cost V 8 bases and J 7 bases, with 18 bases left between them. Germline assignment: CDR1 KGHSH and CDR2 LQKENI. The chain's CDR3 is CASREEGRSNSPLHF. The CDR3 bases are TGTGCCAGCCGGGAGGAGGGACGGTCAAATTCACCCCTCCACTTT.

The chain uses TRBV7-3 and TRBJ2-5; maybe TRBD1 (6 bases). V was shortened by 5 bases and J by 4 bases, with 11 bases between the two germline ends. The germline V gene has CDR1 SGHTA and CDR2 FQGTGA. The length of the CDR3 is 13 residues. Written as DNA, the CDR3 is TGTGCCAGCAGCAGTCTAGGGGGAGAGACCCAGTACTTC. Translation: CASSSLGGETQYF. Full variable domain (missing parts from reference TRBV7-3 and TRBJ2-5): GAGVSQTPSNKVTEKGKYVELRCDPISGHTALYWYRQSLGQGPEFLIYFQGTGAADDSGLPNDRFFAVRPEGSVSTLKIQRTERGDSAVYLCASSSLGGETQYFGPGTRLLVL.

V and J are TRBV4-2 and TRBJ1-2; maybe TRBD1 (5 bases). The CDR3 extends over 15 amino acids. In germline, CDR1 is LGHNA, CDR2 YNFKEQ. The V and J ends lost 0 bases and 5 bases respectively, with 13 bases between them. CDR3 sequence (DNA): TGTGCCAGCAGCCAAGATCTGGGGGGGGGATATGGCTACACCTTC. Translating gives CASSQDLGGGYGYTF.

This clone was seen more than once but under ten times. The chain is built from TRBV15 and TRBJ2-5; D remains ambiguous. The CDR3 is 12 amino acids. Germline CDR1 is LNHNV and CDR2 is YYDKDF (reference sequence). With 2 bases removed from V and 5 bases from J, the gap between germline ends came to 6 bases. CDR3 protein: CATSRSQETQYF. Written as DNA, the CDR3 is TGTGCCACCAGCAGATCTCAGGAGACCCAGTACTTC.

This clone showed up just a few times. The J gene is TRBJ1-2, the V gene TRBV5-1; maybe TRBD1 (6 bases). Germline loops: CDR1 SGHRS, CDR2 YFSETQ. This CDR3 has 15 amino acids. Trimming took off 2 bases at V and 4 bases at J, with 15 bases between the two ends. CDR3 protein: CASSFREGGTYGYTF. CDR3 coding DNA: TGCGCCAGCAGCTTCCGAGAGGGGGGGACCTATGGCTACACCTTC.